The 18 T cell receptor beta chains presented below share a single source sample, sequenced in a study of shared clonotypes between healthy human individuals (dated by TCRdb to about 2020). Library prep was done by the immunoSEQ multiplex PCR assay. TCRdb holds this immuneACCESS table with in-frame rearrangements only. Some clones are missing; in checked studies, unresolved V genes explain under half, and the rest has no known cause. Across this sample there are some 300,000 clones, with roughly 80% seen only once. The ten largest make up about 10% of the sample. Sample: memory CD4+ T cells sorted from blood. The cell subset or site label on this specimen signifies: CD45RA-negative fraction. These receptors were collected from a man aged 25 to 45 in good health.

This clone was seen more than once but under ten times. The chain is built from TRBV19 and TRBJ2-3; 8 nucleotides align to TRBD1. The CDR3 consists of 15 residues. V was clipped by 4 bases and J by 11 bases; unmatched bases: 14. Germline CDR1 LNHDA, CDR2 SQIVND (reference sequence). The CDR3, as DNA: TGTGCCAGTAGTAAAGGACAGGGTTCTTCCATGGGGCAGTATTTT. It codes for CASSKGQGSSMGQYF.

The V and J genes are TRBV11-3 and TRBJ2-1, with D possibly matching TRBD2 (6 bases). Germline lookup yields CDR1 SGHNT and CDR2 YENEEA. CDR3 size: 16 residues. V was trimmed by 6 bases and J by 7 bases, leaving 22 bases between them. CDR3 residues: CASRAFTGLSPNEQFF. The CDR3 bases are TGTGCCAGCAGGGCCTTTACGGGACTTAGTCCAAATGAGCAGTTCTTC.

A few counts support this clone. The chain couples TRBV29-1 to TRBJ2-7, with TRBD1 identical over 10 bases. V shed 8 bases and J 5 bases; nucleotides not matched to a gene: 6. The CDR3 contains 12 residues. The V gene's germline CDR1 is SQVTM and CDR2 ANQGSEA. CDR3 bases: TGCAGCTCCCGGACAGGGGGTGACGAGCAGTACTTC. Protein sequence: CSSRTGGDEQYF.

V and J are TRBV28 and TRBJ1-3; D is unclear. V was clipped by 8 bases and J by 0 bases, with 14 bases between them. The germline V gene has CDR1 MDHEN and CDR2 SYDVKM. There are 15 residues in the CDR3. The CDR3 here is CASGIFDHSGNTIYF. For the CDR3, the DNA is TGTGCCAGCGGGATCTTCGACCACTCTGGAAACACCATATATTTT.

The rearrangement uses TRBV7-2 and TRBJ2-7; D possibly corresponds to TRBD2 (5 bases). Looked up from germline, CDR1 is SGHTA and CDR2 is FQGNSA. The CDR3 is 15 residues long. With 0 bases removed from V and 1 base from J, the gap between germline ends came to 10 bases. DNA for the CDR3: TGTGCCAGCAGCTTAGCTTCGACTACGTCCTACGAGCAGTACTTC. Translated, it gives CASSLASTTSYEQYF. The full variable domain, in which reference TRBV7-2 and TRBJ2-7 provide the parts outside the CDR3, is GAGVSQSPSNKVTEKGKDVELRCDPISGHTALYWYRQSLGQGLEFLIYFQGNSAPDKSGLPSDRFSAERTGGSVSTLTIQRTQQEDSAVYLCASSLASTTSYEQYFGPGTRLTVT.

The rearrangement uses TRBV7-9 and TRBJ1-2, with 8 bases that match TRBD1. CDR1 and CDR2 (germline): SEHNR, FQNEAQ (reference sequence). This CDR3 contains 16 residues. V lost 2 bases to trimming and J lost 1 base; unmatched junction nucleotides: 6. The CDR3 here is CASSLRQGAVNYGYTF. DNA for the CDR3: TGTGCCAGCAGCTTACGGCAGGGGGCGGTTAACTATGGCTACACCTTC.

The chain uses TRBV6-5 and TRBJ1-3; 8 positions match TRBD1. The germline CDR1 and CDR2 sequences are MNHEY and SVGAGI. V lost 4 bases and J lost 4; bases outside the gene matches: 6. This CDR3 is built from 15 residues. Here the CDR3 reads CASSSGQGTGNTIYF. CDR3 nucleotides: TGTGCCAGCAGTTCCGGACAGGGTACAGGAAACACCATATATTTT.

The chain uses TRBV10-2 and TRBJ2-6, with D perhaps matching TRBD2 (6 bases). This CDR3 spans 17 amino acids. Germline V lookup: CDR1 WSHSY, CDR2 SAAADI. The V end lost 7 bases, the J end lost 0 bases, and 16 bases lay between the germline ends. The CDR3 DNA follows: TGCGCCAGCACCTATCTCGGGGGTGACTCTGGGGCCAACGTCCTGACTTTC. It encodes CASTYLGGDSGANVLTF.

The genes are TRBV19 and TRBJ2-7; 7 nucleotides line up with TRBD2. CDR1 and CDR2 (germline): LNHDA, SQIVND (reference sequence). J was trimmed by 6 bases and V by 3 bases; bases with no gene match: 5. The CDR3 has 13 amino acids. CDR3 sequence reads: CASSIRGSSEQYF. CDR3 bases: TGTGCCAGTAGTATCCGCGGGAGTAGCGAGCAGTACTTC.

J is TRBJ1-2 and V is TRBV5-1, with D uncertain. Between the trimmed V and J ends, which lost 0 bases and 8 bases, there was a span of 14 bases. This CDR3 spans 14 amino acids. The germline V gene encodes CDR1 SGHRS and CDR2 YFSETQ. The CDR3 DNA follows: TGCGCCAGCAGCTTGGCGCCAGGCTCGGACGGCTACACCTTC. Translation: CASSLAPGSDGYTF.

There are a few counts of this clone. V usage is TRBV6-5 and J usage is TRBJ2-1; 10 bases match TRBD2. CDR3 size: 14 residues. Germline V gives CDR1 MNHEY, CDR2 SVGAGI. V lost 7 bases and J lost 10; bases outside the gene matches: 10. For the CDR3, the DNA is TGTGCCAGCAAGCCGGGACTAGCGTCTTGGGAGCAGTTCTTC. Protein product: CASKPGLASWEQFF.

The rearrangement links TRBV7-2 to TRBJ2-3, with D perhaps being TRBD1 or TRBD2 (5 bases each). Trimming removed 2 bases at V and 3 bases at J, with 15 bases between. CDR3 size: 16 residues. Germline V gene lookup returns CDR1 SGHTA and CDR2 FQGNSA. CDR3 coding DNA: TGTGCCAGCAGCTTATATCTGGGGGAAGCTACAGATACGCAGTATTTT. The encoded protein is CASSLYLGEATDTQYF.

The J gene is TRBJ2-2, the V gene TRBV19; maybe TRBD2 (5 bases). Germline CDR1 is LNHDA and CDR2 is SQIVND (reference sequence). Trimming pared 3 bases from V and 0 bases from J, leaving 11 bases between. This CDR3 contains 16 residues. The CDR3 loop reads CASSIYPGTNTGELFF. CDR3 nucleotide sequence: TGTGCCAGTAGTATTTATCCGGGGACGAACACCGGGGAGCTGTTTTTT.

This clone was seen repeatedly, ten times or more. The chain's CDR3 is CASSFGTVRSEAFF. The CDR3 DNA reads TGTGCCAGCAGCTTCGGGACCGTGAGGTCTGAAGCTTTCTTT. The chain employs TRBV5-5 and TRBJ1-1; D perhaps matches TRBD1 (5 bases). This CDR3 is built from 14 residues. With 2 bases removed from V and 6 bases from J, the gap between germline ends came to 14 bases. Germline CDR1 and CDR2: SGHKS and YYEKEE (reference sequence).

The J gene is TRBJ2-5, the V gene TRBV6-6; 12 bases are shared with TRBD2. The trim removed 4 bases at V and 4 bases at J, leaving 4 bases unmatched. Germline V lookup: CDR1 MNHNY, CDR2 SVGAGI (reference sequence). The CDR3 extends over 15 amino acids. CDR3 bases: TGTGCCAGCAGTTCGCCTAGCGGGAGGGTAGAGACCCAGTACTTC. It translates to CASSSPSGRVETQYF.

Concerning this clone itself: This sample also contains other DNA sequences that code for the same CDR3. The rearrangement uses TRBV11-2 and TRBJ1-2; a possible D gene is TRBD1 (6 bases). Germline lookup yields CDR1 SGHAT and CDR2 FQNNGV. There are 16 residues in the CDR3. With 6 bases removed from V and 4 bases from J, the gap between germline ends came to 21 bases. In DNA, the CDR3 is TGTGCCAGCAGTTTACTTGGGGGGCGCGCGCCCTATGGCTACACCTTC. This translates into CASSLLGGRAPYGYTF.

The V call is TRBV5-8, the J call TRBJ1-1; D gene ambiguous. The CDR3 covers 13 residues. CDR1 and CDR2 from the germline V gene are SGHTS and YDEGEE. V shed 0 bases and J shed 6 bases, with 9 bases lying between them. The CDR3 protein is CASSLVFSSEAFF. In DNA form, the CDR3 reads TGTGCCAGCAGCTTGGTATTTTCGTCTGAAGCTTTCTTT.

The J gene is TRBJ2-4, the V gene TRBV5-1; 9 nucleotides match TRBD2. With V trimmed by 2 bases and J by 1 base, 1 base remained unmatched. This CDR3 has 15 residues. Germline assignment: CDR1 SGHRS and CDR2 YFSETQ. The CDR3 sequence: CASSFLAGAKNIQYF. Here the CDR3 DNA reads TGCGCCAGCAGCTTCCTAGCGGGGGCCAAAAACATTCAGTACTTC.